The T cell receptor (beta chain) described here comes from a study of cytomegalovirus exposure and HLA in healthy donors. This clone was observed a handful of times. Antigen specificity is unknown. Study findings and constraints: A later analysis by the authors found several of the most significant clusters apparently linked to common viral pathogens. It was fewer than 200 TCR beta chains that were listed as cytomegalovirus-associated.

Germline CDR1 SNHLY, CDR2 FYNNEI. This CDR3 comprises 16 residues. V was trimmed by 6 bases and J by 1 base, leaving 19 bases between them. Vbeta (60) and Jbeta (13) primers were used in the PCR. Libraries were prepared by immunoSEQ multiplex PCR; TCRdb keeps only in-frame clonotypes and omits some of them. The sample gives fewer than 150,000 clones, roughly two thirds of which show up once; 8% to 10% is in the top ten. Sequenced: PBMCs. The gene calls are TRBV2 and TRBJ2-7; a weak D match, TRBD1 (5 bases). This clonotype originated in a man between 18 and 29 years old in good health and CMV-seropositive. The CDR3 DNA reads as TGTGCCAGCAGGGGGCCGGGTACGTACCCATCCTACGAGCAGTACTTC. This sequence encodes CASRGPGTYPSYEQYF.